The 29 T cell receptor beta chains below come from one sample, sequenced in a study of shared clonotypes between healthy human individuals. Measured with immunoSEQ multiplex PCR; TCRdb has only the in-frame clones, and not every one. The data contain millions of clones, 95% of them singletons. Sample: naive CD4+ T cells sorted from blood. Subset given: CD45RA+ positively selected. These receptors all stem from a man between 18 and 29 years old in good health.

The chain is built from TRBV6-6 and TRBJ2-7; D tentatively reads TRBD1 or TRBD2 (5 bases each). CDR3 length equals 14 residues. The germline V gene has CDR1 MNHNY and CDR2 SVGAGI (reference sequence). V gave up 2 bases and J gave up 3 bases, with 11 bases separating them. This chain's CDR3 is CASSYMSGRYEQYF. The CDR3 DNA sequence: TGTGCCAGCAGTTACATGTCGGGGCGCTACGAGCAGTACTTC.

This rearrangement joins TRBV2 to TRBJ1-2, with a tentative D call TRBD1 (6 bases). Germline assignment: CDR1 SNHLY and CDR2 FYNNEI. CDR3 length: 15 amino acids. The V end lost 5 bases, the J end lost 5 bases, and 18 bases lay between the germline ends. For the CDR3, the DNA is TGTGCCAGCAGTATCGGGGGGGCCGGGAGATATGGCTACACCTTC. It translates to CASSIGGAGRYGYTF.

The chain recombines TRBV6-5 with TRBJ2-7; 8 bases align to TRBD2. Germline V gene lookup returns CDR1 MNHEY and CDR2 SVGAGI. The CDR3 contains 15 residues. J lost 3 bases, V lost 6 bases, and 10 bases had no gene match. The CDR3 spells CASSRGKTSVYEQYF. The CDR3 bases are TGTGCCAGCAGCCGGGGGAAGACTAGCGTCTACGAGCAGTACTTC.

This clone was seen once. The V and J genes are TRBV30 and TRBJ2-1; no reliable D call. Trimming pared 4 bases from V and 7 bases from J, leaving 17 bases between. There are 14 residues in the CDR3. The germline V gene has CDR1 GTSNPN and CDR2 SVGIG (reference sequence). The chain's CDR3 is CAWTGIGMVNEQFF. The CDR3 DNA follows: TGTGCCTGGACAGGCATCGGAATGGTAAATGAGCAGTTCTTC.

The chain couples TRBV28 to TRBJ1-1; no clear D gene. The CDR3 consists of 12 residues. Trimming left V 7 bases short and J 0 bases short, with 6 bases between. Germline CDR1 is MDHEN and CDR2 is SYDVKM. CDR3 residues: CASMEMNTEAFF. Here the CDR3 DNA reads TGTGCCAGCATGGAGATGAACACTGAAGCTTTCTTT. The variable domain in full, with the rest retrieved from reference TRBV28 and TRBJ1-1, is DVKVTQSSRYLVKRTGEKVFLECVQDMDHENMFWYRQDPGLGLRLIYFSYDVKMKEKGDIPEGYSVSREKKERFSLILESASTNQTSMYLCASMEMNTEAFFGQGTRLTVV.

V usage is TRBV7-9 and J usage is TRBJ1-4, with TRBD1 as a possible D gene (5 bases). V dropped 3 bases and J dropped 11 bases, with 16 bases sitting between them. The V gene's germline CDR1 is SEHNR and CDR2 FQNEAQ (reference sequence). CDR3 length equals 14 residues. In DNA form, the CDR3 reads TGTGCCAGCAGCTTGAGGGGATCGGTGGAGAAACTGTTTTTT. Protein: CASSLRGSVEKLFF.

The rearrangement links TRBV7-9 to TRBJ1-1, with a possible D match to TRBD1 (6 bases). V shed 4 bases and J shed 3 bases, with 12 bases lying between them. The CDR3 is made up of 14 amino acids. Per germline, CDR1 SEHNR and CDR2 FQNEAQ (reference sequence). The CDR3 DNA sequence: TGTGCCAGCAGCTCACAGGGAATCGACACTGAAGCTTTCTTT. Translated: CASSSQGIDTEAFF.

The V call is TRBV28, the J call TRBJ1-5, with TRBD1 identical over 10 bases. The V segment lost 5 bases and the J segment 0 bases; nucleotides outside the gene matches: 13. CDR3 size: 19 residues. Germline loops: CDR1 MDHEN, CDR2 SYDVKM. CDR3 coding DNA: TGTGCCAGCAGTCCAAGACAGGGGGCACTCCGATATAGCAATCAGCCCCAGCATTTT. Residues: CASSPRQGALRYSNQPQHF.

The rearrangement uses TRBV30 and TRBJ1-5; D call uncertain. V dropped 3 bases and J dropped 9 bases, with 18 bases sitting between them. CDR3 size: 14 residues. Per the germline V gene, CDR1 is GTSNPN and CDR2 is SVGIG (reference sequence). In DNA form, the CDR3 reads TGTGCCTGGAGACCGTTTGGGTCTGTTGGGCCCCAGCATTTT. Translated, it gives CAWRPFGSVGPQHF.

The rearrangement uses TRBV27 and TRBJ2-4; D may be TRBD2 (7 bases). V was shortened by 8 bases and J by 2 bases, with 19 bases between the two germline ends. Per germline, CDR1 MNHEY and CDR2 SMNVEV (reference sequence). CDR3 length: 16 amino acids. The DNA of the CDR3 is TGTGCCAGCCGATCCGTGGGGGGGGCCTCCAAAAACATTCAGTACTTC. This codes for CASRSVGGASKNIQYF.

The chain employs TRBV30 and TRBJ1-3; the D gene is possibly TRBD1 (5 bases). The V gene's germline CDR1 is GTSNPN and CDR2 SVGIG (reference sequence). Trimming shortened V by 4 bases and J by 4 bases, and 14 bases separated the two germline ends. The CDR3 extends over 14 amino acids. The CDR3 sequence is CAWTGTGVGNTIYF. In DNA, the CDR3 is TGTGCCTGGACCGGGACGGGAGTAGGAAACACCATATATTTT.

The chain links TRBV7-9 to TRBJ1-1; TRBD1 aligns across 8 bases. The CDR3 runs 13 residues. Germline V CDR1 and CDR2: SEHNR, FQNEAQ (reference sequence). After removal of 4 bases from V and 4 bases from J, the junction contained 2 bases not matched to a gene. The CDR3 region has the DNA TGTGCCAGCAGCTACGGACAGGGCACTGAAGCTTTCTTT. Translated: CASSYGQGTEAFF.

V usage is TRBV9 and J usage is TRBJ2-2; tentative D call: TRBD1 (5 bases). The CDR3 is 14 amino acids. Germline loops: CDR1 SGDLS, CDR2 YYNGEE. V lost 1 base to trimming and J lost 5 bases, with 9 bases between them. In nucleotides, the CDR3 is TGTGCCAGCAGCGTATCAGGGCAAACCGGGGAGCTGTTTTTT. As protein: CASSVSGQTGELFF.

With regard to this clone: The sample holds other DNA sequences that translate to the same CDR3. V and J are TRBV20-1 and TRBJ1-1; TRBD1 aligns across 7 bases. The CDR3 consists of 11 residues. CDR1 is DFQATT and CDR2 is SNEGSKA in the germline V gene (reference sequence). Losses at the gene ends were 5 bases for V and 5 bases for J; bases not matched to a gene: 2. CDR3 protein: CSAPRGTEAFF. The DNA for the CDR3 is TGCAGTGCTCCCAGGGGGACTGAAGCTTTCTTT.

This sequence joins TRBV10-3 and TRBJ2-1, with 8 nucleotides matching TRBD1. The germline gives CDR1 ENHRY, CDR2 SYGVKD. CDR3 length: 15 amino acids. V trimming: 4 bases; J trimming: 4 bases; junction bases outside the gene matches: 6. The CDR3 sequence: CAISGPQGGYNEQFF. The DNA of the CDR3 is TGTGCCATCAGTGGACCACAGGGGGGATACAATGAGCAGTTCTTC.

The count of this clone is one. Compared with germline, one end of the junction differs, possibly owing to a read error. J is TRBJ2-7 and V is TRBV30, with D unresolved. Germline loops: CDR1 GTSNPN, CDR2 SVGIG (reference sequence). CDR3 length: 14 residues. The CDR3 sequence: CAWSPTLVRNEQCF. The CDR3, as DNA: TGTGCCTGGAGTCCGACACTCGTCCGGAACGAGCAGTGCTTC. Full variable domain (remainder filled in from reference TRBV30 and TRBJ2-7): SQTIHQWPATLVQPVGSPLSLECTVEGTSNPNLYWYRQAAGRGLQLLFYSVGIGQISSEVPQNLSASRPQDRQFILSSKKLLLSDSGFYLCAWSPTLVRNEQCFGPGTRLTVT.

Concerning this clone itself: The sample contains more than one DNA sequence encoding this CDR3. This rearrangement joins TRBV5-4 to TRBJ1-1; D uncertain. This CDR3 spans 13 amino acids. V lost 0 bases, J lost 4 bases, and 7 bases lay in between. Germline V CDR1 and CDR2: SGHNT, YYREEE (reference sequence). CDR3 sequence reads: CASSLVGVTEAFF. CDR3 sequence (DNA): TGTGCCAGCAGCTTGGTTGGGGTCACTGAAGCTTTCTTT.

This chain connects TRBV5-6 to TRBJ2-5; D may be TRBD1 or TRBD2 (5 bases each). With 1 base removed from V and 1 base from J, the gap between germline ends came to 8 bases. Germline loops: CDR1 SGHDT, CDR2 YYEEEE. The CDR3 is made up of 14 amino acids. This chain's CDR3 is CASSLRGPQETQYF. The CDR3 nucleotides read TGTGCCAGCAGCTTGCGGGGCCCCCAAGAGACCCAGTACTTC.

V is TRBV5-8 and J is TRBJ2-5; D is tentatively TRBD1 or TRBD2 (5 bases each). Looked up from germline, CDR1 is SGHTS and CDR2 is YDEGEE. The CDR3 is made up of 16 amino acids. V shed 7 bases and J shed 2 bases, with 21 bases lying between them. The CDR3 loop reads CASLRGAVKSQETQYF. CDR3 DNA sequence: TGTGCCAGCCTCCGAGGGGCGGTGAAATCACAAGAGACCCAGTACTTC.

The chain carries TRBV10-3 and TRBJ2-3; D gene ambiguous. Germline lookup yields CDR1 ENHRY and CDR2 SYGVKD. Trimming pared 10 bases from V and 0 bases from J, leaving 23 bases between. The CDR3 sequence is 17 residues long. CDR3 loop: CASAPVSGSPSTDTQYF. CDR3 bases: TGTGCCAGCGCCCCAGTCTCGGGCAGCCCTAGCACAGATACGCAGTATTTT.

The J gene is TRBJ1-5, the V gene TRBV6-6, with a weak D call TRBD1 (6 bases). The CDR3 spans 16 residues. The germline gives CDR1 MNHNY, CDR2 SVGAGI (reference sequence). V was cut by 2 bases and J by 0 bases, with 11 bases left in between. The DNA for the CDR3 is TGTGCCAGCAGTTACCCCGGACAGATTAGCAATCAGCCCCAGCATTTT. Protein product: CASSYPGQISNQPQHF.

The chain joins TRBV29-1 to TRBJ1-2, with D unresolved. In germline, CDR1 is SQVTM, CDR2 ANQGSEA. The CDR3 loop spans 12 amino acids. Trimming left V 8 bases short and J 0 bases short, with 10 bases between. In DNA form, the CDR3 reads TGCAGCTCAATAACTCCTAACTATGGCTACACCTTC. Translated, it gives CSSITPNYGYTF. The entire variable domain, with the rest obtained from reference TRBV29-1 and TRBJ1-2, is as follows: SAVISQKPSRDICQRGTSLTIQCQVDSQVTMMFWYRQQPGQSLTLIATANQGSEATYESGFVIDKFPISRPNLTFSTLTVSNMSPEDSSIYLCSSITPNYGYTFGSGTRLTVV.

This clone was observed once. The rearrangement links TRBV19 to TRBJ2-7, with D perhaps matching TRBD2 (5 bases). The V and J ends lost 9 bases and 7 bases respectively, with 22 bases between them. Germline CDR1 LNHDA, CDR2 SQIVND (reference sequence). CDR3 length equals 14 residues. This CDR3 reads CASSLALNALEQYF. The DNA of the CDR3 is TGTGCCAGCAGCTTAGCGCTAAACGCCTTGGAGCAGTACTTC.

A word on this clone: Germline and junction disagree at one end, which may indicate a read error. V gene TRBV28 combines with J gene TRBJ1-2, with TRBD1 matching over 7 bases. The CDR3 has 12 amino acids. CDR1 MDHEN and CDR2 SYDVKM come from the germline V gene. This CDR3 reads CASSGPGQNLPF. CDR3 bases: TGTGCCAGCAGTGGACCGGGACAGAACTTACCCTTC.

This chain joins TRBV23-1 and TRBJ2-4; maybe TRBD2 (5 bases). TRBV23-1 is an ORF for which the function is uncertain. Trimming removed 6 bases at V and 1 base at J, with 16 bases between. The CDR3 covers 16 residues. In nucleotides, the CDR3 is TGCGCCAGCAGCCTTGACGGAGGCAGTGCCAAAAACATTCAGTACTTC. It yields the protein CASSLDGGSAKNIQYF.

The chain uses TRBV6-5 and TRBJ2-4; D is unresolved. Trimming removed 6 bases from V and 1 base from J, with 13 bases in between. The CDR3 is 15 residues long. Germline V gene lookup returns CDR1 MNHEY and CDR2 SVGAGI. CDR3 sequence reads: CASSSRYLAKNIQYF. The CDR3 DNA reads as TGTGCCAGCAGCTCCCGCTACCTGGCCAAAAACATTCAGTACTTC.

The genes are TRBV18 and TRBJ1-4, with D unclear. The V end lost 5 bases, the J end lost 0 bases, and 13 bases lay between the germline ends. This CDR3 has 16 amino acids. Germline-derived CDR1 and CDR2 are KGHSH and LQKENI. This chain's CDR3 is CASSDVSKATNEKLFF. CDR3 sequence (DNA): TGTGCCAGCTCAGATGTGTCAAAGGCAACTAATGAAAAACTGTTTTTT.

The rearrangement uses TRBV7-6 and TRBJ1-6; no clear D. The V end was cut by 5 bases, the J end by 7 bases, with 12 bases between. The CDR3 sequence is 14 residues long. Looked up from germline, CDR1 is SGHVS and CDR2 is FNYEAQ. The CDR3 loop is CASSETVWNSPLHF. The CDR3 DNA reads TGTGCCAGCAGCGAGACTGTTTGGAATTCACCCCTCCACTTT.

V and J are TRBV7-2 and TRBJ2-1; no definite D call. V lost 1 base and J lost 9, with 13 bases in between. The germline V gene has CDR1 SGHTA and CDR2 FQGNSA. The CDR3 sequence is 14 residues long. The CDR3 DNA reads TGTGCCAGCAGCTTAGATCCCCTGGAGAGTGAGCAGTTCTTC. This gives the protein CASSLDPLESEQFF.